This T cell receptor beta chain comes out of a study of T cell responses to AZD1222 COVID-19 vaccine. The table came from immunoSEQ multiplex PCR; TCRdb's copy has only in-frame clones and leaves some out. This sample has approximately 150,000 clones; less than 95% occur once, and the top ten carry around 1.3%. This clone was observed once. V lost 6 bases, J lost 2 bases, and 13 bases lay in between. Germline lookup yields CDR1 SGHRS and CDR2 YFSETQ. The CDR3 length is 14 residues. The input for sequencing was peripheral blood, taken on day 0 of AZD1222 vaccination. The origin of this receptor is an adult in good health. The V and J genes are TRBV5-1 and TRBJ2-3, with no clear D. Here the CDR3 DNA reads TGCGCCAGCAACTTAAACTGGAACACAGATACGCAGTATTTT. It codes for CASNLNWNTDTQYF.